This T cell receptor (beta chain) was observed in a study of blood T cell repertoires in COVID-19. Study as a whole: PBMCs, B-cell-depleted T cells, or T cells provided the cDNA or gDNA that made up the material.

The method was immunoSEQ multiplex PCR; TCRdb's version includes in-frame clones alone and lacks a portion of them. The sample holds about 370,000 clones, 75% to 90% seen once. Between the trimmed V and J ends, which lost 8 bases and 9 bases, there was a span of 17 bases. The length of the CDR3 is 13 residues. From germline, CDR1 is MNHEY and CDR2 SVGAGI. The clonotype was recovered from a man between 18 and 29 years old who had recovered from COVID-19. The sample consisted of PBMCs or T cells enriched from blood (not recorded which). The rearrangement uses TRBV6-5 and TRBJ1-5; TRBD1 might be the D (5 bases). The CDR3 protein is CASGRAQWGPQHF. CDR3 coding DNA: TGTGCCAGCGGCAGGGCCCAATGGGGGCCCCAGCATTTT.